This paragraph reports one T cell receptor beta chain. This specimen comes from a study of blood T cell repertoires in COVID-19. In the study overall: Donors in the United States, Italy and Spain gave samples during acute or convalescent COVID-19.

Losses at the gene ends were 3 bases for V and 6 bases for J; bases not matched to a gene: 4. Per germline, CDR1 KGHDR and CDR2 SFDVKD. The CDR3 has 14 residues. Enrollees, about 18 to 89 years old, lived in approximately 24 US areas. Each participant's cohort was designated according to participant-reported clinical history. What the recovered Cohort 3 donors had was two negative PCRs, clearance, or symptom resolution. The data were produced by immunoSEQ multiplex PCR, yet TCRdb's version contains in-frame clones alone and is incomplete. The data show fewer than 250,000 clones, approximately 84% seen once.

This TCR was sampled from a woman between 25 and 40 years old who had recovered from COVID-19. Sequenced: PBMCs or T cells enriched from blood (not recorded which). V is TRBV24-1 and J is TRBJ2-1, with 7 bases matching TRBD1. The CDR3 bases are TGTGCCACCAGTGATATGACAGGGCGCAATGAGCAGTTCTTC. Its protein is CATSDMTGRNEQFF.